The entry below gives a single TCR beta chain sequence along with its context. This sample was included in a study of blood T cell repertoires in COVID-19. Study background: From T cells, B-cell-depleted T cells, or PBMCs came the material, which was cDNA or gDNA.

With 0 bases removed from V and 11 bases from J, the gap between germline ends came to 7 bases. This CDR3 comprises 11 residues. Germline CDR1 and CDR2: MNHEY and SVGEGT. In the authors' workflow: Estimation of nucleated cell counts relied on the amplification of reference gene primers. Here immunoSEQ multiplex PCR was the method, and the copy in TCRdb shows in-frame clones only, minus some. Clonal size and the V and J genes are those of that table, whereas D and trimming came from the DNA. The table has fewer than 90,000 clones, over 70% seen once. This sequence joins TRBV6-2 or TRBV6-3 and TRBJ1-1; the D is unclear. The sequence derives from a woman between 50 and 59 years old with acute or convalescent COVID-19. Sequencing was done on a sample of peripheral blood. The DNA of the CDR3 is TGTGCCAGCAGTTACTCGATGGCTGCTTTCTTT. This encodes CASSYSMAAFF.